Listed below are T cell receptor beta chains from one sample, sequenced in a study of blood T cell repertoires in COVID-19. Sequenced by immunoSEQ multiplex PCR; TCRdb stores in-frame clones only, minus some. The sample consists of about 80,000 clones, around 88% of them appearing once. Sequencing used peripheral blood. These TCRs come from a woman of 80 years or more with acute or convalescent COVID-19. CDR3s include the opening cysteine and the closing phenylalanine or tryptophan. Fields, in order: clone size, D gene, V gene, J gene, CDR3 DNA, CDR3 protein. The D gene is left open where the match is weak. Expanded clones get a size class; other rows say once, few or many, or leave the size out.

.	.	TRBV6-5	TRBJ2-7	TGTGCCAGCAGTTACGACAGATCTACCTACGAGCAGTACTTC	CASSYDRSTYEQYF
.	.	TRBV5-1	TRBJ2-6	TGCGCCAGCAGCTTGACAGGTAGCTCTGGGGCCAACGTCCTGACTTTC	CASSLTGSSGANVLTF
.	TRBD2	TRBV7-2	TRBJ2-2	TGTGCCAGCAGCTTGAGCGGGGGAAGCACCGGGGAGCTGTTTTTT	CASSLSGGSTGELFF
.	.	TRBV7-9	TRBJ1-1	TGTGCCAGCGGGCGTAGGAACACTGAAGCTTTCTTT	CASGRRNTEAFF
.	TRBD2	TRBV18	TRBJ2-5	TGTGCCAGCTCACCGCTGGCGGGGGGGCCCCAAGAGACCCAGTACTTC	CASSPLAGGPQETQYF
.	TRBD2	TRBV4-1	TRBJ2-7	TGCGCCAGCAGTCGGGATTTAGCGGGGTACTACGAGCAGTACTTC	CASSRDLAGYYEQYF
.	TRBD1	TRBV6-5	TRBJ1-1	TGTGCCAGCAGTTACATACAGGGGCAGGCTGAAGCTTTCTTT	CASSYIQGQAEAFF
.	TRBD2	TRBV29-1	TRBJ2-3	TGCAGCGTGGAGCGACTAGCGGGAACAGATACGCAGTATTTT	CSVERLAGTDTQYF
.	TRBD1	TRBV11-2	TRBJ2-5	TGTGCCAGCAGCACCCGACAGGGGGCGTCCCAGTACTTC	CASSTRQGASQYF
few	TRBD2	TRBV5-1	TRBJ2-2	TGCGCCAGCAGCCCGGCGGGGGGGTCCACCGGGGAGCTGTTTTTT	CASSPAGGSTGELFF
.	.	TRBV29-1	TRBJ2-3	TGCAGCGCGGACACGGTGGGGCCAGATACGCAGTATTTT	CSADTVGPDTQYF
.	.	TRBV4-2	TRBJ2-3	TGTGCCAGCAGTGACAGTTTAGATACGCAGTATTTT	CASSDSLDTQYF
large	.	TRBV5-1	TRBJ2-7	TGCGCCAGCAGCGGGGCTACCTACGAGCAGTACTTC	CASSGATYEQYF
few	TRBD1	TRBV5-8	TRBJ1-4	TGTGCCAGCAGCCGACCGACAGGGACCGGAGGTCCCACCGAAAAACTGTTTTTT	CASSRPTGTGGPTEKLFF
once	.	TRBV9	TRBJ1-2	TGTGCCAGCAGTCAGACAGGCTATGGCTACACCTTC	CASSQTGYGYTF
once	TRBD2	TRBV5-1	TRBJ2-5	TGCGCCAGCAGCCCGACTAGCCAGGAGACCCAGTACTTC	CASSPTSQETQYF
.	TRBD2	TRBV3-1/TRBV3-2	TRBJ2-5	TGTGCCAGCAGCCAATATTCGGAGCGGGGGGTTGAGACCCAGTACTTC	CASSQYSERGVETQYF
.	.	TRBV11-3	TRBJ2-1	TGTGCCAGCAGCTTAGCTTTCCGGGGAGGTCCCGATGAGCAGTTCTTC	CASSLAFRGGPDEQFF
.	TRBD2	TRBV6-5	TRBJ2-3	TGTGCCAGCATGACTAGCGGGTACACAGATACGCAGTATTTT	CASMTSGYTDTQYF
.	.	TRBV5-8	TRBJ2-7	TGTGCCAGCAGCTGGAGGGGGGGAACCGAGCAGTACTTC	CASSWRGGTEQYF
.	TRBD2	TRBV3-1/TRBV3-2	TRBJ2-1	TGTGCCAGCAGCCAAGAAAGAAGAGGGCTAGCGGTCTTGGATGAGCAGTTCTTC	CASSQERRGLAVLDEQFF
.	TRBD2	TRBV6-5	TRBJ2-1	TGTGCCAGCAGTAAACTAGCGGGGGGATGGAATGAGCAGTTCTTC	CASSKLAGGWNEQFF
.	.	TRBV5-6	TRBJ1-3	TGTGCCAGCAGCTTGGACGGCGGGTCGATTGGAAACACCATATATTTT	CASSLDGGSIGNTIYF
.	TRBD1	TRBV25-1	TRBJ1-2	TGTGCCAGCAGTGAAGGGGGGACAGGACATCGGGGCTACACCTTC	CASSEGGTGHRGYTF